This T cell receptor gamma chain comes out of a study of Vδ1+ human thymocytes. General observations from the study: Unlike peripheral blood Vdelta1+ controls, thymic delta-chain sequences included about 20% Vdelta2 and few Vdelta3. Thymic TRG and TRD repertoires appeared highly polyclonal, with Gaussian CDR3 length distributions.

Losses at the gene ends were 3 bases for V and 2 bases for J; bases not matched to a gene: 4. The germline gives CDR1 GITISATS, CDR2 ISYDGTV (reference sequence). This CDR3 has 13 amino acids. The sample holds a few counts of this clone. Its antigen is still unknown. This CDR3 is also generated by other DNA sequences in the sample. After alphabeta T cell depletion, CD3+ Vdelta1+ Vdelta2- thymocytes were sorted. RNA was extracted from the cells and then reverse transcribed. Pooled V-gene forward primers with one constant-region reverse primer generated the CDR3 amplicons by multiplex PCR. TCRdb re-called clones from the multiplex PCR reads via CATT. The table records about 36,000 gamma-chain clones, 20% to 25% of them present only once.

The sequencing sample was made of Vdelta1+ gamma-delta thymocytes from the thymus. Subset of the sample: FACS-sorted CD3+ TCRalphabeta- TCRVdelta1+ TCRVdelta2- thymocytes. The V and J genes are TRGV9 and TRGJ1 or TRGJ2. This receptor was obtained from a girl less than two years old who had congenital heart surgery. CDR3 sequence (DNA): TGTGCCTTGTGGGAGCCAGATTATTATAAGAAACTCTTT. It codes for CALWEPDYYKKLF.